A selection of T cell receptor beta chains follows, all from one sample in a study of cytomegalovirus exposure and HLA in healthy donors. The protocol was immunoSEQ multiplex PCR, while the TCRdb copy is restricted to in-frame clones and leaves out a portion. The sample includes some 150,000 clones, around 80% of them seen just once. The specimen sequenced was PBMCs. These TCRs come from a young man in good health and CMV-seropositive. Both conserved end residues are part of each CDR3. D genes are given only for firm matches. Only part of the rows carry a size: once, few, many, or a class if the clone is expanded.

TRBD1,16,TRBJ1-4,TRBV7-8,-,TGTGCCAGCAGCTTAGTGCGCGGACAGGGTGGGGAAAAACTGTTTTTT,CASSLVRGQGGEKLFF
-,14,TRBJ1-1,TRBV6-5,once,TGTGCCAGCAGTAGCCAACAGATGAACACTGAAGCTTTCTTT,CASSSQQMNTEAFF
-,16,TRBJ1-3,TRBV5-6,-,TGTGCCAGCAGCCCCTGGGGGGGAGCCGCCGGAAACACCATATATTTT,CASSPWGGAAGNTIYF
-,12,TRBJ2-1,TRBV19,-,TGTGCCAGTAGTAGGGGCGAGCCTGAGCAGTTCTTC,CASSRGEPEQFF
TRBD1,18,TRBJ1-1,TRBV18,-,TGTGCCAGCTCTGCCACTAACCTTCCGGGACAGGGTAAAACTGAAGCTTTCTTT,CASSATNLPGQGKTEAFF
TRBD2,16,TRBJ2-3,TRBV5-4,-,TGTGCCAGCAGCCCCCTCGGGACTAGGGGCTCAGATACGCAGTATTTT,CASSPLGTRGSDTQYF
TRBD1,14,TRBJ1-2,TRBV5-6,-,TGTGCCAGCAGCTTGGCGGTCAGGGGGACTGGGTACACCTTC,CASSLAVRGTGYTF
TRBD1,16,TRBJ1-1,TRBV28,-,TGTGCCAGCAGTTTTCAATTGAAGGGGGCGTGCACTGAAGCTTTCTTT,CASSFQLKGACTEAFF
TRBD1,14,TRBJ2-4,TRBV29-1,-,TGCAGCGTCCAGACAGGGGGCGTCAAAAACATTCAGTACTTC,CSVQTGGVKNIQYF
-,13,TRBJ2-1,TRBV6-5,few,TGTGCCAGCAGCCACAGGGCTTACAATGAGCAGTTCTTC,CASSHRAYNEQFF
TRBD2,18,TRBJ2-3,TRBV7-2,-,TGTGCCAGCAGCGGGGGGGGACTAGCGGTTTCTAGCACAGATACGCAGTATTTT,CASSGGGLAVSSTDTQYF
TRBD1,13,TRBJ2-7,TRBV25-1,-,TGTGCCAGCAGTGTGACAGGGGTCTACGAGCAGTACTTC,CASSVTGVYEQYF
TRBD2,15,TRBJ2-1,TRBV7-9,-,TGTGCCAGCCGTCAGACTAGCCCGAAGCGGAATGAGCAGTTCTTC,CASRQTSPKRNEQFF
-,15,TRBJ1-3,TRBV10-3,-,TGTGCCATCAGTGGGAACATCCAGGGAGGAAACACCATATATTTT,CAISGNIQGGNTIYF
TRBD1,16,TRBJ2-5,TRBV28,-,TGTGCCAGCACCCATCGGACAGGGATTTACCAAGAGACCCAGTACTTC,CASTHRTGIYQETQYF
TRBD1,17,TRBJ1-4,TRBV5-6,-,TGTGCCAGCAGCTTGGCGGACAGGGACATAACTAATGAAAAACTGTTTTTT,CASSLADRDITNEKLFF
-,12,TRBJ1-2,TRBV4-1,-,TGCGCCAGCAGCCAAGATGGACAGAGCTACACCTTC,CASSQDGQSYTF
TRBD2,16,TRBJ2-7,TRBV29-1,-,TGCAGCGTTGAGGACCTCGGGACTAGCGGGGCCCTGGAGCAGTACTTC,CSVEDLGTSGALEQYF
TRBD2,15,TRBJ2-2,TRBV2,-,TGTGCCAGCAGGGGACTAGCGGGGAACACCGGGGAGCTGTTTTTT,CASRGLAGNTGELFF
TRBD2,15,TRBJ2-1,TRBV28,-,TGTGCCAGCAGTTTGGGACTAGCGGATTACAATGAGCAGTTCTTC,CASSLGLADYNEQFF
TRBD1,15,TRBJ1-1,TRBV6-5,-,TGTGCCAGCAGCCTGCTTCAGACAGGGGGCACTGAAGCTTTCTTT,CASSLLQTGGTEAFF
-,12,TRBJ2-3,TRBV29-1,-,TGCAGCGTTGAAGCAGTCACAGATACGCAGTATTTT,CSVEAVTDTQYF
-,18,TRBJ2-1,TRBV4-2,-,TGTGCCAGCAGCCTTCCTCATCGCCCTGCCGGCTCCTACAATGAGCAGTTCTTC,CASSLPHRPAGSYNEQFF
-,12,TRBJ2-5,TRBV5-1,-,TGCGCCAGCAGCTTGGCAGGAGAGACCCAGTACTTC,CASSLAGETQYF
-,15,TRBJ2-5,TRBV7-9,few,TGTGCCAGCAGCTTAGGGCGGCTAGCGAGGGAGACCCAGTACTTC,CASSLGRLARETQYF